These T cell receptor beta chains were read from a single sample in a study of T cells in pancreatic ductal adenocarcinoma. Using immunoSEQ multiplex PCR, the repertoire was profiled, and TCRdb retains in-frame clones only, with some absent. In the table there are approximately 97,000 clones, 90% to 95% of which are singletons. The source material was PBMCs. All receptors derive from a human donor with pancreatic ductal adenocarcinoma. Each CDR3 is given with its conserved first and last residue. D genes are given only for firm matches.

>TRBV7-9|TRBJ2-7|TRBD1
CASSRDSSYEQYF
>TRBV2|TRBJ2-7|TRBD2
CASRGLAGRYEQYF
>TRBV30|TRBJ2-7|-
CAWSGSEGSSYEQYF
>TRBV7-8|TRBJ2-7|-
CASSLYGGASGYEQYF
>TRBV2|TRBJ2-7|TRBD1
CASRPTGGTYEQYF
>TRBV7-2|TRBJ2-7|TRBD2
CASSYAGTSGMYEQYF
>TRBV5-1|TRBJ1-5|-
CASSLTGYQPQHF
>TRBV10-3|TRBJ2-7|TRBD2
CAISALAGLAGNEQYF
>TRBV6-5|TRBJ1-2|TRBD1
CASRRQGLNYGYTF
>TRBV9|TRBJ2-2|TRBD2
CASSVSGTNTGELFF
>TRBV5-1|TRBJ2-7|TRBD2
CASSLGTSVYEQYF
>TRBV10-3|TRBJ2-2|TRBD1
CAISGQGALTGELFF
>TRBV5-1|TRBJ2-1|-
CASSLGPTREAYNEQFF
>TRBV6-1|TRBJ1-1|-
CASSEEGSTEAFF
>TRBV30|TRBJ2-1|-
CAWSVLFTPGSEQFF
>TRBV6-5|TRBJ2-3|TRBD2
CASSKREFGNTQYF
>TRBV5-6|TRBJ2-2|-
CASSYLVGELFF
>TRBV11-1|TRBJ2-7|TRBD1
CATRQGGGYEQYF
>TRBV27|TRBJ2-7|TRBD1
CASRNRGSYEQYF
>TRBV5-1|TRBJ2-6|TRBD2
CASTQTGGFHSSGANVLTF
>TRBV19|TRBJ1-2|-
CASSPVEGYGYTF
>TRBV10-3|TRBJ1-1|-
CAIRELSEAFF
>TRBV10-2|TRBJ1-4|-
CASSAPGHNEKLFF
>TRBV7-9|TRBJ1-3|TRBD1
CASSLTGGTGNTIYF
>TRBV30|TRBJ1-3|-
CAWSVPAVGNTIYF
>TRBV28|TRBJ1-5|-
CASSPDRVPGGNQPQHF
>TRBV2|TRBJ2-2|TRBD2
CASVAGITGELFF